This T cell receptor (beta chain) was retrieved from a study of CD8+CD57+ T cells in acquired aplastic anemia. Turning to the study itself: Isolated CD4+ and CD8+ cells, once sorted, yielded DNA averaging roughly 3 ug.

The TCR beta profiling, which covered VDJ combination and CDR3 sequence, was carried out using genomic DNA as the template. TCRdb ran MiXCR on the reads and lists one entry per CDR3 protein. The sample shows 400,000 to 600,000 distinct CDR3 sequences, around a third of them seen only once. All patients picked for sequencing had shown, by flow cytometry, an expansion of CD8+CD57+ cells. A severe acquired aplastic anemia diagnosis applied to all patients. There was no therapy given to any patient before the blood sampling took place. Findings of the study overall: Comparison of patients with controls identified around 30 shared CD8+ CDR3 sequences.

The sample holds many counts of this clonotype. Its antigen remains unidentified. Sequencing was done on a sample of sorted CD4+, CD8+, or CD8+CD57+ T cells (not recorded which) from PBMCs. This sequence originates from a human donor with aplastic anemia.

CDR3 sequence reads: CASSLRAHQPQHF. CDR3 DNA: TGTGCCAGCAGCTTACGGGCCCACCAGCCCCAGCATTTT. The chain carries TRBV7-8 and TRBJ1-5; D gene unclear. V lost 2 bases, J lost 7 bases, and 9 bases lay in between. The CDR3 totals 13 residues. Germline CDR1 is SGHVS and CDR2 is FQNEAQ.